The 5 T cell receptor beta chains given below trace back to one sample, sequenced in a study of tumor-infiltrating lymphocytes in primary liver carcinoma. Co-extraction of RNA and DNA was performed on about 20-32 mg of unsorted bulk tissue. A constant-region primer primed TCR beta cDNA synthesis from 500 ng of total RNA. Generation of the TCR beta libraries relied on three nested multiplex PCR rounds using slightly modified ARM-PCR. Forward primers for TRBV1-TRBV30 and a C-beta reverse primer served the first two PCR rounds, at around 9 cycles each. TCRdb itself ran the multiplex PCR reads through MiXCR, one entry per CDR3 protein. The sample yields 25,000 to 30,000 distinct CDR3 sequences, about 73% seen once. Specimen: liver tumor tissue from sampling region 3. Indicated subset: tumor region T3, left-lateral pole. The receptors were sampled from a middle-aged man with primary liver carcinoma and hepatitis B virus infection.

The chain recombines TRBV30 with TRBJ1-5; a possible D gene is TRBD1 (6 bases). This CDR3 spans 13 amino acids. Germline V gives CDR1 GTSNPN, CDR2 SVGIG (reference sequence). Trimming took 3 bases from V and 10 from J, leaving 16 bases between them. For the CDR3, the DNA is TGTGCCTGGAGCGTCTCTAGGGGACAACCCCAGCATTTT. Translating gives CAWSVSRGQPQHF.

Remarks on this clonotype: An end of the junction differs from the germline gene, which may be a read error. V is TRBV6-2 or TRBV6-3 and J is TRBJ2-4, with D unresolved. The germline V gene encodes CDR1 MNHEY and CDR2 SVGEGT. The CDR3 spans 14 residues. Here the CDR3 DNA reads TGTGCCAGCAGTTTGGAACTTTCCAAAAACATTGAGTACTTC. It translates to CASSLELSKNIEYF.

A note on this clonotype: It is likely a read error, because the conserved phenylalanine at the end of the CDR3 is missing. The chain employs TRBV5-1 and TRBJ2-3; D perhaps matches TRBD1 (6 bases). The CDR3 has 14 amino acids. CDR1 is SGHRS, CDR2 YFSETQ, per germline. CDR3 amino acids: CASSEGHPTGTQYY. The CDR3 nucleotides read TGCGCCAGCAGCGAGGGACACCCCACAGGTACGCAGTATTAT.

Turning to this clonotype: No conserved phenylalanine or tryptophan ends this CDR3, so it is likely a read error. The chain is built from TRBV4-1 and TRBJ1-5; no definite D call. CDR1 MGHRA and CDR2 YSYEKL come from the germline V gene. The CDR3 extends over 16 amino acids. V lost 0 bases to trimming and J lost 9 bases, with 18 bases between them. CDR3 residues: CASSQEVADGILPQHS. CDR3 nucleotide sequence: TGCGCCAGCAGCCAAGAAGTCGCGGACGGGATTCTGCCCCAGCATTCT.

Concerning this clonotype itself: Its ends do not fully match the called genes, so a read error is possible. The chain carries TRBV11-2 and TRBJ2-1; 9 bases fit TRBD2. The CDR3 extends over 16 amino acids. Germline V gives CDR1 SGHAT, CDR2 FQNNGV. The CDR3 DNA is TGTGCCAACAGCTTAGAGCTCCTAGCGGGAATGAATAAACAGTTCTTC. This encodes CANSLELLAGMNKQFF.